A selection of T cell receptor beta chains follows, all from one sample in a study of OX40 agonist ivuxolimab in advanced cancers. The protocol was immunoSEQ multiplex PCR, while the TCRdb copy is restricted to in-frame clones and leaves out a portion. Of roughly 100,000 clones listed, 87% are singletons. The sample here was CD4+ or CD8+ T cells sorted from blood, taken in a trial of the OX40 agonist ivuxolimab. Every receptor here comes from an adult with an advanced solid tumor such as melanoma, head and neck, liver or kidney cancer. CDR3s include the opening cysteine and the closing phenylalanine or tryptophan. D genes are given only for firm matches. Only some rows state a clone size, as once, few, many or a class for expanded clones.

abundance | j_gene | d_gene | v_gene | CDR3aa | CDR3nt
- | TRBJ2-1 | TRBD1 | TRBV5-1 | CASSLAWDRVDEQFF | TGCGCCAGCAGCTTGGCATGGGACAGGGTCGATGAGCAGTTCTTC
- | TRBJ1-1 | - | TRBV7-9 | CASPGTRDNQRFTEAFF | TGTGCCAGCCCTGGAACCCGGGACAACCAACGGTTTACTGAAGCTTTCTTT
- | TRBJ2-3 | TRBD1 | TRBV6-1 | CASRWGTDTDTQYF | TGTGCCAGCAGGTGGGGGACAGATACAGATACGCAGTATTTT
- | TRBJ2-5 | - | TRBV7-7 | CASSLTTQETQYF | TGTGCCAGCAGCCTTACCACCCAAGAGACCCAGTACTTC
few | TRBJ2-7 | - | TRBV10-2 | CASRGTGLGEQYF | TGCGCCAGCAGGGGAACAGGGTTGGGTGAGCAGTACTTC
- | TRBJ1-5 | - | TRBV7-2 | CASSGGRNQPQHF | TGTGCCAGCAGCGGGGGGCGCAATCAGCCCCAGCATTTT
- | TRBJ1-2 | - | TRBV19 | CAAQGQGSSFYGYTF | TGTGCCGCCCAGGGCCAGGGATCCTCTTTCTATGGCTACACCTTC
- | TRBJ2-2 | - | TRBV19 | CASKGSGANTGELFF | TGTGCCAGTAAAGGTAGCGGAGCGAACACCGGGGAGCTGTTTTTT
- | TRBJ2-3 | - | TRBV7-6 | CASSFITSPTDTQYF | TGTGCCAGCAGCTTCATCACATCCCCCACAGATACGCAGTATTTT
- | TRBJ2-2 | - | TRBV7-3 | CASSSRGGNTGELFF | TGTGCCAGCAGCTCCAGGGGTGGAAACACCGGGGAGCTGTTTTTT
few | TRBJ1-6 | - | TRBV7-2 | CASIHRGGALNSPLHF | TGTGCCAGCATCCATAGGGGGGGTGCCCTTAATTCACCCCTCCACTTT
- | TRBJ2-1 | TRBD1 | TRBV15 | CATSKRTGPYNEQFF | TGTGCCACCAGCAAGAGGACAGGGCCCTACAATGAGCAGTTCTTC
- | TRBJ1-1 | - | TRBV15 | CATSRDRPGEAFF | TGTGCCACCAGCAGAGATCGACCAGGCGAAGCTTTCTTT